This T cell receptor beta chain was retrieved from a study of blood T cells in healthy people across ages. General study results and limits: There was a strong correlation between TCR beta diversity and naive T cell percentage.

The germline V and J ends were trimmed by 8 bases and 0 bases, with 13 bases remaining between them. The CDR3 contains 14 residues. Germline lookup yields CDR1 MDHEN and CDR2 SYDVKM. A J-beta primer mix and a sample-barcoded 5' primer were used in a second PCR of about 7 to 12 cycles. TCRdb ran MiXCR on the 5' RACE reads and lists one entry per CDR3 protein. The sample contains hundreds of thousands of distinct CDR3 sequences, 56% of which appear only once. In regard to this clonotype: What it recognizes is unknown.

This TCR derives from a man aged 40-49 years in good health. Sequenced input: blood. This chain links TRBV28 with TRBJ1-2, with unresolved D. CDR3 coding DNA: TGTGCCAGCCAAGGCGACCGGGCTAACTATGGCTACACCTTC. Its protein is CASQGDRANYGYTF.